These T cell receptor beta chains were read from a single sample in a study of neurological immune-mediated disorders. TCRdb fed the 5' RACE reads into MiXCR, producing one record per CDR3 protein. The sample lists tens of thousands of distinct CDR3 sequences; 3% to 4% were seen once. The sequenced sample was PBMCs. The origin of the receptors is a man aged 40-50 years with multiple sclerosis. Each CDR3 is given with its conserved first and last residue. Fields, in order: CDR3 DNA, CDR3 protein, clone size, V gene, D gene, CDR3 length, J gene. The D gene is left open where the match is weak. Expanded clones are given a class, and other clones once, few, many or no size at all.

CDR3 DNA: TGTGCCAGCAGCCCCCCAGCGGGGGGTACCGGGGAGCTGTTTTTT
CDR3 protein: CASSPPAGGTGELFF
clone size: many
V gene: TRBV3-1
D gene: TRBD2
CDR3 length: 15
J gene: TRBJ2-2

CDR3 DNA: TGTGCCAGCACTCGGGACAGGGCCAGTTTACATGACACCGGGGAGCTGTTTTTT
CDR3 protein: CASTRDRASLHDTGELFF
clone size: many
V gene: TRBV5-4
D gene: TRBD1
CDR3 length: 18
J gene: TRBJ2-2

CDR3 DNA: TGCGCCAGCAGTATTGGACAGGGGCTCCCAGATACGCAGTATTTT
CDR3 protein: CASSIGQGLPDTQYF
clone size: many
V gene: TRBV5-1
D gene: TRBD1
CDR3 length: 15
J gene: TRBJ2-3

CDR3 DNA: TGTGCCAGCAGCTTAGATAGCGTGGATACGCAGTATTTT
CDR3 protein: CASSLDSVDTQYF
clone size: many
V gene: TRBV7-9
D gene: .
CDR3 length: 13
J gene: TRBJ2-3

CDR3 DNA: TGTGCCAGCAGCAGGGGACAGGGCGGCGAAAAACTGTTTTTT
CDR3 protein: CASSRGQGGEKLFF
clone size: many
V gene: TRBV7-6
D gene: TRBD1
CDR3 length: 14
J gene: TRBJ1-4

CDR3 DNA: TGTGCCAGCAGCTTTAGGACAGGGGGGGTCTATGGCTACACCTTC
CDR3 protein: CASSFRTGGVYGYTF
clone size: many
V gene: TRBV12-3/TRBV12-4
D gene: TRBD1
CDR3 length: 15
J gene: TRBJ1-2

CDR3 DNA: TGCAGTGCTAGAGCTCCCCCGGGACAGGGGACCTACGAGCAGTACTTC
CDR3 protein: CSARAPPGQGTYEQYF
clone size: many
V gene: TRBV20-1
D gene: TRBD1
CDR3 length: 16
J gene: TRBJ2-7

CDR3 DNA: TGTGCCAGCAGCCCCACGGGCTCAGAAAAACTGTTTTTT
CDR3 protein: CASSPTGSEKLFF
clone size: once
V gene: TRBV7-7
D gene: .
CDR3 length: 13
J gene: TRBJ1-4

CDR3 DNA: TGCGCCAGCAGCTTGGCCAGCGGGAGCCAAGAGACCCAGTACTTC
CDR3 protein: CASSLASGSQETQYF
clone size: .
V gene: TRBV5-1
D gene: TRBD2
CDR3 length: 15
J gene: TRBJ2-5

CDR3 DNA: TGTGCCAGCAGCTTAACAGAAAGCAATCAGCCCCAGCATTTT
CDR3 protein: CASSLTESNQPQHF
clone size: many
V gene: TRBV5-5
D gene: .
CDR3 length: 14
J gene: TRBJ1-5

CDR3 DNA: TGTGCCAGCAGTACAGGTTACGAAGGTAATGAGCAGTTCTTC
CDR3 protein: CASSTGYEGNEQFF
clone size: many
V gene: TRBV7-9
D gene: .
CDR3 length: 14
J gene: TRBJ2-1

CDR3 DNA: TGTGCCAGCAGCTTTTACGGGACAGGGGGAAATGAGCAGTTCTTC
CDR3 protein: CASSFYGTGGNEQFF
clone size: many
V gene: TRBV7-2
D gene: TRBD1
CDR3 length: 15
J gene: TRBJ2-1

CDR3 DNA: TGTGCCAGCAGCTCCGGGACTAGCGTAAATGAGCAGTTCTTC
CDR3 protein: CASSSGTSVNEQFF
clone size: many
V gene: TRBV12-3/TRBV12-4
D gene: TRBD2
CDR3 length: 14
J gene: TRBJ2-1

CDR3 DNA: TGTGCCAGCACGGACAGACCGAACACTGAAGCTTTCTTT
CDR3 protein: CASTDRPNTEAFF
clone size: many
V gene: TRBV6-5
D gene: .
CDR3 length: 13
J gene: TRBJ1-1

CDR3 DNA: TGCAGCGTTGAAGAGCGGGGGGGCACCGATGAGCAGTTCTTC
CDR3 protein: CSVEERGGTDEQFF
clone size: medium-sized
V gene: TRBV29-1
D gene: TRBD2
CDR3 length: 14
J gene: TRBJ2-1

CDR3 DNA: TGCGCCAGCAGCTTGGAAAACTCTGGAAACACCATATATTTT
CDR3 protein: CASSLENSGNTIYF
clone size: many
V gene: TRBV5-1
D gene: .
CDR3 length: 14
J gene: TRBJ1-3

CDR3 DNA: TGCAGTGCTTATCAACACCCCGAGCAGTTCTTC
CDR3 protein: CSAYQHPEQFF
clone size: many
V gene: TRBV20-1
D gene: .
CDR3 length: 11
J gene: TRBJ2-1

CDR3 DNA: TGCGCCAGCAGCTTGACAGGGGCTCTAAACTATGGCTACACCTTC
CDR3 protein: CASSLTGALNYGYTF
clone size: many
V gene: TRBV5-1
D gene: TRBD1
CDR3 length: 15
J gene: TRBJ1-2

CDR3 DNA: TGTGCCAGCAGTTTCACGAACCGCCTCTCAGGCAACGTCCTGACTTTC
CDR3 protein: CASSFTNRLSGNVLTF
clone size: .
V gene: TRBV12-3/TRBV12-4
D gene: .
CDR3 length: 16
J gene: TRBJ2-6

CDR3 DNA: TGCGCCAGCAGCTCTCAAGGGGATGAGCAGTTCTTC
CDR3 protein: CASSSQGDEQFF
clone size: many
V gene: TRBV5-1
D gene: .
CDR3 length: 12
J gene: TRBJ2-1

CDR3 DNA: TGTGCCAGCAGCCCGGGACAGGGTGGTCCCTACGAGCAGTACTTC
CDR3 protein: CASSPGQGGPYEQYF
clone size: many
V gene: TRBV4-2
D gene: TRBD1
CDR3 length: 15
J gene: TRBJ2-7

CDR3 DNA: TGTGCCAGCAGCCAAGGCCTTAATTCACCCCTCCACTTT
CDR3 protein: CASSQGLNSPLHF
clone size: many
V gene: TRBV3-1
D gene: .
CDR3 length: 13
J gene: TRBJ1-6

CDR3 DNA: TGTGCCAGCAGCTTTACCGACAGGGGGCTAGGACAGCCCCAGCATTTT
CDR3 protein: CASSFTDRGLGQPQHF
clone size: many
V gene: TRBV7-8
D gene: TRBD1
CDR3 length: 16
J gene: TRBJ1-5

CDR3 DNA: TGCGCCAGCAGCCAAGAGGCAGGAAACACTGAAGCTTTCTTT
CDR3 protein: CASSQEAGNTEAFF
clone size: many
V gene: TRBV4-1
D gene: .
CDR3 length: 14
J gene: TRBJ1-1

CDR3 DNA: TGTGCCAGCAGCTGGACCCCACTTCGGGGTACGGACGAGCAGTACTTC
CDR3 protein: CASSWTPLRGTDEQYF
clone size: many
V gene: TRBV11-2
D gene: .
CDR3 length: 16
J gene: TRBJ2-7